Given below is one T cell receptor (beta chain) in context. Antigen specificity is unknown. TCRdb reprocessed the 5' RACE reads via MiXCR and lists one record per CDR3 protein. There are a few hundred thousand distinct CDR3 sequences in the sample; about 13% occur only once, and approximately 7% lies in the top ten. The data belong to a study of CD8 T cells in ankylosing spondylitis. The study, taken as a whole, reports: Seemingly distinctive of ankylosing spondylitis blood was a TCR beta motif formed by eight highly homologous variants.

Source material: blood, either unsorted or a sorted T cell fraction (not recorded which). The TCR originated in a male donor with ankylosing spondylitis.

This CDR3 reads CASSVPRGGRYEQYV. In nucleotides, the CDR3 is TGTGCCAGCAGCGTGCCTCGGGGGGGGCGGTACGAGCAGTACGTC. The J gene is TRBJ2-7, the V gene TRBV9; 8 nucleotides agree with TRBD2. This CDR3 has 15 amino acids. Germline V lookup: CDR1 SGDLS, CDR2 YYNGEE. V lost 2 bases, J lost 4 bases, and 8 bases stayed unmatched.